This TCR beta chain was documented in a study of beta chain features in type 1 diabetes. The CDR3 runs to 13 residues. V was pared by 1 base and J by 1 base, with 5 bases between. CDR1 is MDHEN, CDR2 SYDVKM, per germline. Sequenced material consisted of expressed TCRB transcripts (all of the isolated RNA was reverse transcribed). Some clones are missing from TCRdb's copy, which holds only in-frame ones; the method was immunoSEQ multiplex PCR. The sample has fewer than 650,000 clones, around 15% seen once. This clone turned up a few times. Input material: naive CD4+ T cells from blood. This sequence joins TRBV28 and TRBJ2-7, with D hard to call. The receptor comes from a man aged 18 to 29 in good health. CDR3 in amino acids: CASSLLQSYEQYF. CDR3 DNA sequence: TGTGCCAGCAGTTTATTACAGTCCTACGAGCAGTACTTC.